These 7 T cell receptor beta chains were all obtained from the same sample, sequenced in a study of T cells in Graves' hyperthyroidism and ophthalmopathy. RNA transcripts provided the source from which TCR beta CDR3 regions were amplified. Initially, a first-round RT-PCR of the TCR CDR3 employed the HTBI primer set. TCRdb ran MiXCR on the multiplex PCR reads and lists one entry per CDR3 protein. This table has about 460,000 distinct CDR3 sequences, approximately 23% appearing once. Material: blood. The origin of the receptors is a woman between 65 and 79 years old with Graves' ophthalmopathy.

This clonotype showed up just a few times. The chain links TRBV30 to TRBJ1-4; D might be TRBD1 (6 bases). CDR3 length equals 14 residues. With 5 bases removed from V and 2 bases from J, the gap between germline ends came to 12 bases. Germline CDR1 and CDR2: GTSNPN and SVGIG (reference sequence). The CDR3 region has the DNA TGTGCCTGGGGTCCGGGGGGCACTAATGAAAAACTGTTTTTT. This sequence encodes CAWGPGGTNEKLFF.

This clonotype was detected many times. The chain combines TRBV6-1 with TRBJ2-1; possible D gene TRBD2, 6 bases. CDR1 is MNHNS, CDR2 SASEGT, per germline. Trimming shortened V by 5 bases and J by 0 bases, and 11 bases separated the two germline ends. This CDR3 comprises 15 residues. The CDR3 region is CASSPRDSSYNEQFF. In DNA form, the CDR3 reads TGTGCCAGCAGTCCCCGGGACTCCTCCTACAATGAGCAGTTCTTC.

This clonotype was counted between two and nine times. Compared with germline, one end of the junction differs, possibly owing to a read error. The J gene is TRBJ2-7, the V gene TRBV5-1, with TRBD1 identical over 8 bases. The germline CDR1 and CDR2 sequences are SGHRS and YFSETQ. There are 13 residues in the CDR3. The CDR3 DNA follows: TGCGCCAGCAGATTGGACAGGGTCGGCGAGCAGTACTTC. Encoded protein: CASRLDRVGEQYF.

The chain couples TRBV10-3 to TRBJ2-1, with D possibly TRBD2 on 6 matching bases. Germline-derived CDR1 and CDR2 are ENHRY and SYGVKD. The CDR3 is 16 amino acids. Deletions cut 2 bases from V and 0 bases from J, with 11 bases between. In nucleotides, the CDR3 is TGTGCCATCAGTGAGCCTACTAGCATCTCCTACAATGAGCAGTTCTTC. Translated, it gives CAISEPTSISYNEQFF.

The chain employs TRBV18 and TRBJ2-5; D remains ambiguous. V lost 2 bases to trimming and J lost 4 bases, with 14 bases between them. Germline V lookup: CDR1 KGHSH, CDR2 LQKENI. The CDR3 is 15 residues long. CDR3 in DNA: TGTGCCAGCTCACCAGGGAATTATAGGGCAGAGACCCAGTACTTC. Amino acids: CASSPGNYRAETQYF.

This clonotype was recorded a few times. The V call is TRBV30, the J call TRBJ2-7; 9 bases line up with TRBD1. The CDR3 runs to 13 residues. Germline V gene lookup returns CDR1 GTSNPN and CDR2 SVGIG (reference sequence). The V gene end was trimmed by 3 bases and the J gene end by 6 bases; junction bases not matched to a gene: 6. CDR3 sequence (DNA): TGTGCCTGGAGCGAGGACAGGGGCGCCGAGCAGTACTTC. Protein product: CAWSEDRGAEQYF.

This clonotype came up many times. The rearrangement joins TRBV28 to TRBJ1-3; D may be TRBD1 (5 bases). Deletions cut 11 bases from V and 4 bases from J, with 15 bases between. CDR3 length equals 13 residues. Germline V lookup: CDR1 MDHEN, CDR2 SYDVKM. Here the CDR3 DNA reads TGTGCCGCCGGGGCCCTGTCGGGAAACACCATATATTTT. Protein sequence: CAAGALSGNTIYF.